This paragraph reports one T cell receptor (beta chain). This record comes from a study of CD8+CD57+ T cells in acquired aplastic anemia. According to the study, genomic DNA was the template for TCR beta VDJ and CDR3 profiling. From the reads, TCRdb called clonotypes with MiXCR, one entry per CDR3 protein. This sample has about 180,000 distinct CDR3 sequences; around 50% occur once, and the top ten carry around 13%. The sequenced patients had an expansion of CD8+CD57+ cells seen by flow cytometry. Patients uniformly had severe acquired aplastic anemia. Untreated patients provided the blood samples, with no therapy given before sampling. The sample was sorted CD4+, CD8+, or CD8+CD57+ T cells (not recorded which) from PBMCs. This receptor was obtained from a human donor with aplastic anemia.

The chain's CDR3 is CASSFIPGTLQLGDPTNYGYTF. CDR3 nucleotides: TGTGCCAGCAGTTTTATCCCGGGGACATTACAATTAGGGGACCCGACGAACTATGGCTACACCTTC. The chain recombines TRBV12-3 or TRBV12-4 with TRBJ1-2; D is possibly TRBD1 (6 bases). Trimming shortened V by 3 bases and J by 2 bases, and 34 bases separated the two germline ends. This CDR3 region has 22 residues.